This T cell receptor (beta chain) was captured by sequencing in a study of cytomegalovirus exposure and HLA in healthy donors. Study details: An earlier analysis identified 100 million to 130 million unique TCR beta sequences in about 180 million T cells.

Study results and limitations: The likely explanation for a cluster of highly shared sequence variants was sequencing artifact. A prior analysis recorded that most TCR beta V segments were productive about 87% or about 30% of the time.

Researchers ran the PCR with 60 Vbeta and 13 Jbeta primers. Using immunoSEQ multiplex PCR, the repertoire was profiled, and TCRdb retains in-frame clones only, with some absent. The data contain just over 150,000 clones, more than 65% of them seen just once; the ten biggest clones take up under 8%. For this clone: Its antigen is undetermined.

The germline V gene encodes CDR1 SGHAT and CDR2 FQNNGV. The CDR3 contains 15 residues. The ends were cut back, 6 bases at V and 3 bases at J, with 15 bases in the middle. Specimen: PBMCs. The source is a man aged 50 to 60 in good health and CMV-seropositive. The rearrangement links TRBV11-2 to TRBJ2-1; maybe TRBD2 (6 bases). The CDR3 reads CASSTEAGNYNEQFF. The CDR3 DNA is TGTGCCAGCAGTACTGAGGCGGGGAACTACAATGAGCAGTTCTTC.